One T cell receptor beta chain is described in this entry. The authors' processing: Estimation of nucleated cell counts was performed using reference gene primer amplification. Some clones are missing from TCRdb's copy, which holds only in-frame ones; the method was immunoSEQ multiplex PCR. V and J calls and clone size are those listed in that table; D and trimming were worked out from the DNA. The sample holds 280,000 or so clones, over 75% seen once. The data belong to a study of blood T cell repertoires in COVID-19. Study information: Italy, Spain and the United States were the sources of the convalescent and acute COVID-19 samples.

Either two negative PCRs, clearance, or symptom resolution qualified Cohort 3 donors as recovered. This TCR was sampled from a man aged 30 to 39 who had recovered from COVID-19. Sequencing was done on a sample of PBMCs or T cells enriched from blood (not recorded which).

The CDR3 DNA reads as TGTGCCAGCAGTCCGGGGTCAACCTACGAGCAGTACTTC. Its translation is CASSPGSTYEQYF. The chain recombines TRBV12-3 or TRBV12-4 with TRBJ2-7; the D gene is possibly TRBD2 (5 bases). The ends were cut back, 5 bases at V and 2 bases at J, with 10 bases in the middle. This CDR3 has 13 residues.